This entry features one T cell receptor beta chain sequence. Its antigen has not been determined. Per-base qualities were not stored, and no clone one base away is much larger. On a MiSeq, deep resolution sequencing aimed for a depth between 1 in 1 million and 1 in 200,000 T cells, with each clonotype covered 10x on average. TCR beta libraries were generated with the immunoSEQ hsTCRB Kit. The paper's data handling went like this. ImmunoSEQ Data Assistant and ImmunoSEQ Analyzer were used for data analysis, and V, D and J genes were assigned according to IMGT definitions. Clonality was computed as one minus normalized Shannon entropy of productive rearrangement frequencies, ranging from 0 to 1. Public clonotype analysis was restricted to overrepresented clonotypes comprising at least 0.05% of each patient's repertoire. Repertoires from approximately 13 age-matched healthy donors in immuneACCESS were used as clonality controls. This is the immuneACCESS table as TCRdb keeps it, with only in-frame sequences that have V and J called. A part of the clones is gone; compared with another copy, unresolved V genes explain less than half, and the rest is unexplained. The V and J calls and clone size are taken from that table; D and trimming were inferred from the DNA. Recorded for this sample are roughly 180,000 clones; around 80% of them occurred a single time. The top ten clones comprise about 4.3% of the sample.

The CDR3 has 15 amino acids, counting the end cysteine and phenylalanine. Just CDR3 DNA is preserved here, 45 bases in frame from base 1. Taken from the germline V gene, the CDR1 and CDR2 loops are SGDLS and YYNGEE. V is clipped by 0 bases and J by 5 bases, and the sequence between their germline boundaries is 14 bases long. This sample is drawn from a study of cytotoxic CD8 clonotypes in ibrutinib-treated CLL (dated by TCRdb to 2020 to 2022). As for the study more broadly: The cohort had about a dozen relapsed/refractory and around 14 treatment-naive patients; some 17 were IGHV unmutated. An average of 255,043 productive templates and around 100,000 productive rearrangements was obtained per sample. Cryopreserved peripheral blood mononuclear cells were obtained before treatment, at response, and at either sustained remission or disease progression. Longitudinal samples were obtainable from about 30% of the roughly 86 participants in the trial. Every sample from remission and from progressive disease was obtained while the patients were still on ibrutinib. The response samples were drawn at a median of approximately 11 months into treatment, with a range of roughly 6 to 36 months. Partial responses were observed in about 25 patients and complete responses in 2; after a median follow-up of around 68 months, remission was maintained in around 14 patients and progression was observed in some 12.

Beyond this particular receptor, the publication reports: Sustained-remission and progressing patients did not have matched sampling times, and lymph node repertoires were not examined. Public clonotypes were rare and either shrank or stayed stable during treatment, and the rise in clonality at ibrutinib response reflected expansion of private clonotypes. Baseline clonality exceeded that of age-matched healthy donors and correlated strongly with circulating CD8+ T-cell counts. At ibrutinib response clonality went up, during sustained remission it held steady, and at progression it dropped back toward baseline.

In light of the paper, this sample's time point label describes: 20 to 30 months on ibrutinib. For TCR beta library preparation, about 2.2 micrograms of genomic DNA was extracted from cryopreserved PBMCs. Longitudinal blood samples from CLL patients on ibrutinib monotherapy underwent high-throughput TCR beta sequencing. The patients took part in an open-label, single-center phase 2 trial of ibrutinib monotherapy. This material consisted of PBMCs, taken after 24 months of ibrutinib treatment. The chain is assembled from TRBV9 and TRBJ1-1; the D segment could be TRBD1, given 5 matching bases. The source is a human donor with chronic lymphocytic leukemia. CDR3 protein: CASSVEQVPGTEAFF. The DNA is TGTGCCAGCAGCGTAGAACAGGTGCCGGGAACTGAAGCTTTCTTT. The variable domain in full, with residues beyond the CDR3 obtained from the reference TRBV9 and TRBJ1-1 genes, is DSGVTQTPKHLITATGQRVTLRCSPRSGDLSVYWYQQSLDQGLQFLIQYYNGEERAKGNILERFSAQQFPDLHSELNLSSLELGDSALYFCASSVEQVPGTEAFFGQGTRLTVV.